These 8 T cell receptor beta chains originate from one sample sequenced in a study of T cell responses to AZD1222 COVID-19 vaccine. The method was immunoSEQ multiplex PCR; TCRdb's version includes in-frame clones alone and lacks a portion of them. Among some 50,000 clones, around 88% were seen once, and the ten largest hold 16%. The material was peripheral blood, obtained on day 0 of AZD1222 vaccination. Source of these receptors: an adult in good health.

This clone appeared a single time. This sequence joins TRBV7-9 and TRBJ2-5; a possible D gene is TRBD2 (7 bases). Germline V lookup: CDR1 SEHNR, CDR2 FQNEAQ (reference sequence). V was clipped by 3 bases and J by 1 base, with 12 bases between them. This CDR3 has 15 amino acids. CDR3 nucleotide sequence: TGTGCCAGCAGCTTGGGCGGGGGCCCCCAAGAGACCCAGTACTTC. Protein sequence: CASSLGGGPQETQYF.

Written as DNA, the CDR3 is TGCGCCAGCAGTGAGTCGGTGGGGGTCCCCTCGAACGAGCAGTACTTC. Translation gives CASSESVGVPSNEQYF. This chain links TRBV10-2 with TRBJ2-7; D might be TRBD1 or TRBD2, each matching 5 bases. This CDR3 has 16 amino acids. V lost 0 bases and J 5 bases, leaving 17 bases between the germline ends. From germline, CDR1 is WSHSY and CDR2 SAAADI.

Only one count was recorded for this clone. V and J are TRBV29-1 and TRBJ2-1; the match to TRBD1 covers 11 bases. Germline CDR1 and CDR2: SQVTM and ANQGSEA. V lost 7 bases, J lost 9 bases, and 11 bases stayed unmatched. The CDR3 has 14 residues. The CDR3 coding sequence is TGCAGCGGTGGACAGGGGGCATGGGAGGGTGAGCAGTTCTTC. The encoded protein is CSGGQGAWEGEQFF.

This clone was seen only once. The chain joins TRBV28 to TRBJ2-7; the D is unclear. This CDR3 is built from 15 residues. Trimming pared 7 bases from V and 1 base from J, leaving 17 bases between. Per the germline V gene, CDR1 is MDHEN and CDR2 is SYDVKM. As DNA, the CDR3 is TGTGCCAGCACAGGTTGGGCTAGTCAATCCTACGAGCAGTACTTC. This sequence encodes CASTGWASQSYEQYF.

V gene TRBV11-2 combines with J gene TRBJ2-5; 8 nucleotides line up with TRBD2. CDR1 is SGHAT and CDR2 is FQNNGV in the germline V gene. V gave up 7 bases and J gave up 4 bases; unmatched junction bases: 8. The CDR3 covers 14 residues. Here the CDR3 DNA reads TGTGCCAGCACCTCAGGGCTAGCGGGAGAGACCCAGTACTTC. Protein: CASTSGLAGETQYF. The full variable domain, completed using reference TRBV11-2 and TRBJ2-5, is EAGVAQSPRYKIIEKRQSVAFWCNPISGHATLYWYQQILGQGPKLLIQFQNNGVVDDSQLPKDRFSAERLKGVDSTLKIQPAKLEDSAVYLCASTSGLAGETQYFGPGTRLLVL.

The chain couples TRBV2 to TRBJ1-4, with D unclear. The germline V gene encodes CDR1 SNHLY and CDR2 FYNNEI. The CDR3 runs 15 residues. The V end was cut by 4 bases, the J end by 0 bases, with 9 bases between. The CDR3 region has the DNA TGTGCCAGCAGTGCCTGGGATTCAACTAATGAAAAACTGTTTTTT. Translating it yields CASSAWDSTNEKLFF.

This clone has more than one count but fewer than ten. The CDR3 region has the DNA TGTGCCAGCTCACCAGGGACATCAACCTACGAGCAGTACTTC. Amino acid sequence: CASSPGTSTYEQYF. The chain is built from TRBV18 and TRBJ2-7; the D gene is possibly TRBD1 (6 bases). Trimming pared 2 bases from V and 2 bases from J, leaving 10 bases between. The CDR3 totals 14 residues. From germline, CDR1 is KGHSH and CDR2 LQKENI.

The DNA of the CDR3 is TGTGCCAGCAGCTCCCTACAGGGTGCCCCCTACACCTTC. Protein: CASSSLQGAPYTF. V is TRBV7-2 and J is TRBJ1-2, with a tentative D call TRBD1 (6 bases). The V gene lost 4 bases and the J gene lost 10 bases, with 16 bases spanning the gap. The CDR3 is made up of 13 amino acids. Germline V lookup: CDR1 SGHTA, CDR2 FQGNSA.